This TCR beta chain was found in a study of blood T cell repertoires in COVID-19. Study-wide background: Both acute and convalescent COVID-19 samples were obtained from the United States, Italy and Spain. In each case, the material was cDNA or gDNA derived from T cells, B-cell-depleted T cells, or PBMCs.

Looked up from germline, CDR1 is SNHLY and CDR2 is FYNNEI. Trimming took 4 bases from V and 4 from J, leaving 14 bases between them. CDR3 length equals 14 residues. Original methodology: Amplification from reference gene primers served as the basis for estimated nucleated cell counts. The protocol was immunoSEQ multiplex PCR, while the TCRdb copy is restricted to in-frame clones and leaves out a portion. That table supplies the V and J calls and clone size; D and trimming were determined from the DNA. The sample yields about 98,000 clones, approximately 86% seen once. The V call is TRBV2, the J call TRBJ2-7; D call uncertain. The sequence derives from a man aged 50-60 years with acute or convalescent COVID-19. What was sequenced was peripheral blood. CDR3 nucleotide sequence: TGTGCCAGCAGTGGTGGCCCGGGTGGGTACGAGCAGTACTTC. Amino acids: CASSGGPGGYEQYF. Using reference TRBV2 and TRBJ2-7 for the parts outside the CDR3, the full variable domain is EPEVTQTPSHQVTQMGQEVILRCVPISNHLYFYWYRQILGQKVEFLVSFYNNEISEKSEIFDDQFSVERPDGSNFTLKIRSTKLEDSAMYFCASSGGPGGYEQYFGPGTRLTVT.